What follows is one TCR beta chain and its context. Antigen: not known. The data derive from a study of cytomegalovirus exposure and HLA in healthy donors. Both 60 Vbeta primers and 13 Jbeta primers went into the PCR. Clones were sequenced by immunoSEQ multiplex PCR, and TCRdb holds only the in-frame ones, with some missing. This sample's table has 60,000 to 70,000 clones. Donors were ostensibly healthy at sampling, although undocumented immune exposures were probable. Overall study findings and caveats: An analysis that came later showed most CMV-associated TCR beta chains appearing HLA-restricted. The study designated 150 or so TCR beta chains cytomegalovirus-associated.

The CDR3 has 11 amino acids. V lost 4 bases and J lost 11; bases outside the gene matches: 4. Per the germline V gene, CDR1 is GTSNPN and CDR2 is SVGIG (reference sequence). The sequence was obtained from a boy aged 5-17 years in good health and CMV-seronegative. This chain joins TRBV30 and TRBJ1-1, with TRBD1 matching 10 bases. Sequencing was done on a sample of PBMCs. CDR3 sequence (DNA): TGTGCCTGGACAGACAGGGGGCAGGCTTTCTTT. It yields the protein CAWTDRGQAFF.